This TCR beta chain was obtained from a study of T cell changes during pregnancy in multiple sclerosis. The repertoire was sequenced with immunoSEQ multiplex PCR; TCRdb's copy has only in-frame clones and lacks some. The data show approximately 90,000 clones, with 85% to 95% seen just once and 2% to 2.5% held by the top ten. CDR1 SGDLS and CDR2 YYNGEE come from the germline V gene. Trimming removed 0 bases from V and 4 bases from J, with 8 bases in between. This CDR3 comprises 14 residues. The sequenced sample was peripheral blood, obtained after pregnancy. The clonotype originates from a female donor with multiple sclerosis, enrolled in a pregnancy study. The chain joins TRBV9 to TRBJ2-1; D gene ambiguous. The CDR3 DNA reads TGTGCCAGCAGCGTAGCTATCTATTACAATGAGCAGTTCTTC. It codes for CASSVAIYYNEQFF.